Detailed here is one TCR beta chain. V shed 5 bases and J 4 bases; nucleotides not matched to a gene: 5. The CDR3 has 15 amino acids. Germline lookup yields CDR1 SGHRS and CDR2 YFSETQ. This entry belongs to a study of blood T cell repertoires in COVID-19. Participants spanned ages roughly 18 to 95 years and resided in about two dozen US areas. Researchers sorted participants into cohorts using their self-reported clinical history. Two negative PCRs, clearance, or symptom resolution characterized the recovered Cohort 3 donors. Original data processing: Reference gene primer amplification gave nucleated cell count estimates. TCRdb's table, derived via immunoSEQ multiplex PCR, lists solely in-frame clones and lacks some. That table furnishes V, J and clone size, whereas the DNA furnished D and trimming. The sample has around 250,000 clones, 82% seen once.

The TCR sequence derives from a man between 40 and 49 years old who had recovered from COVID-19. The rearrangement joins TRBV5-1 to TRBJ1-3; 11 positions agree with TRBD1. Material: PBMCs or T cells enriched from blood (not recorded which). The CDR3 loop is CASRAGTGGGNTIYF. DNA of the CDR3: TGCGCCAGCAGAGCCGGGACAGGGGGAGGAAACACCATATATTTT.